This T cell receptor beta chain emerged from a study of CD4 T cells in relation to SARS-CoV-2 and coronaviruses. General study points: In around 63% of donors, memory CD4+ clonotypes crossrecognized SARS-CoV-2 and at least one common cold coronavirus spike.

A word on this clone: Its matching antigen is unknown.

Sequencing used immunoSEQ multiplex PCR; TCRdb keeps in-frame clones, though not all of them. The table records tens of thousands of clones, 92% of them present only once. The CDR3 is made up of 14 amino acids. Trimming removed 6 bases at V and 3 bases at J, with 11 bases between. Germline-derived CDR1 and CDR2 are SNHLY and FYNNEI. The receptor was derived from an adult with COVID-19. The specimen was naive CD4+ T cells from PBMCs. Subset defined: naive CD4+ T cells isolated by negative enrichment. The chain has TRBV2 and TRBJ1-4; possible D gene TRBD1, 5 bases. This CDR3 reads CASRYTTANEKLFF. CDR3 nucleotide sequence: TGTGCCAGCAGGTATACGACAGCTAATGAAAAACTGTTTTTT.